A single count supports the clone carrying this T cell receptor beta chain. As originally analysed: Cell counts per sample came from amplifying reference gene primers. Clones were read by immunoSEQ multiplex PCR, and TCRdb kept only the in-frame ones, dropping some. V and J calls and clone size are those listed in that table; D and trimming were worked out from the DNA. The sample carries about 200,000 clones, roughly nine tenths recorded once. This entry belongs to a study of blood T cell repertoires in COVID-19. Turning to the study itself: Acute and convalescent COVID-19 specimens originated in the United States, Italy and Spain. T cells, B-cell-depleted T cells, or PBMCs supplied cDNA or gDNA.

The sequence was obtained from a woman aged 70-85 years with acute or convalescent COVID-19. The sequenced sample consisted of peripheral blood.

The CDR3 DNA reads as TGTGCCAGCAGCGCAGGGACAGGGCTCCAAGAGACCCAGTACTTC. Translated: CASSAGTGLQETQYF. V and J are TRBV9 and TRBJ2-5; 9 bases are shared with TRBD1. The CDR3 extends over 15 amino acids. CDR1 is SGDLS and CDR2 is YYNGEE in the germline V gene. Losses at the gene ends were 3 bases for V and 1 base for J; bases not matched to a gene: 4. Full variable domain (rest looked up from reference TRBV9 and TRBJ2-5): DSGVTQTPKHLITATGQRVTLRCSPRSGDLSVYWYQQSLDQGLQFLIQYYNGEERAKGNILERFSAQQFPDLHSELNLSSLELGDSALYFCASSAGTGLQETQYFGPGTRLLVL.